Listed below are T cell receptor beta chains from one sample, sequenced in a study of T cell responses to AZD1222 COVID-19 vaccine. Assay: immunoSEQ multiplex PCR; the TCRdb copy retains only in-frame clones and omits some. Here the sample spans tens of thousands of clones, 80% being singletons. The sample consisted of peripheral blood, taken on day 0 of AZD1222 vaccination. All receptors derive from an adult in good health. Both conserved end residues are part of each CDR3. Each record gives: V gene, clone size, D gene, CDR3 length, J gene, CDR3 DNA, CDR3 protein. D genes are given only for firm matches. Size values are once, few and many counts, or a class for expanded clones, and some rows have none.

TRBV24-1	-	TRBD1	16	TRBJ2-3	TGTGCCACCAGTGATTTGCGGACAGGGGGCACAGATACGCAGTATTTT	CATSDLRTGGTDTQYF
TRBV10-3	-	TRBD1	14	TRBJ2-5	TGTGCCATCAGTGAACAGGGGAGCATGGAGACCCAGTACTTC	CAISEQGSMETQYF
TRBV28	-	-	12	TRBJ1-6	TGTGCCAGCAAAACGGGCTCTTCACCCCTCCACTTT	CASKTGSSPLHF
TRBV20-1	once	-	15	TRBJ1-3	TGCAGTGCTAGTGGATACGGGACCACTGGAAACACCATATATTTT	CSASGYGTTGNTIYF
TRBV21-1	-	-	16	TRBJ2-7	TGTGCCAGCAGCGTTCACCCGACTTCCTCTAGAGACGAGCAGTACTTC	CASSVHPTSSRDEQYF
TRBV18	-	TRBD1	17	TRBJ2-3	TGTGCCAGCTCACCCCGACAGGGACAGATCGGCGCAGATACGCAGTATTTT	CASSPRQGQIGADTQYF
TRBV6-6	-	-	15	TRBJ2-5	TGTGCCAGCAGTTACTCCCCCGCAGGGCAAGAGACCCAGTACTTC	CASSYSPAGQETQYF
TRBV19	-	-	14	TRBJ1-1	TGTGCCAGTAGTCCTGGAGGGGGGGGCCGTGAAGCTTTCTTT	CASSPGGGGREAFF
TRBV4-1	few	-	17	TRBJ1-5	TGCGCCAGCAGCCAAGATCCCCCTTATAATAGCAATCAGCCCCAGCATTTT	CASSQDPPYNSNQPQHF
TRBV2	-	-	14	TRBJ1-4	TGTGCCAGCAGAGAACAGGGTATGGGTGAAAAACTGTTTTTT	CASREQGMGEKLFF
TRBV7-9	medium-sized	TRBD2	14	TRBJ2-1	TGTGCCAGCAGCGGAGCGGGGACGGGCAATGAGCAGTTCTTC	CASSGAGTGNEQFF
TRBV3-1/TRBV3-2	few	TRBD1	16	TRBJ1-4	TGTGCCAGCAGCCACGGGACAGGGGTTGTAGGCGAAAAACTGTTTTTT	CASSHGTGVVGEKLFF
TRBV29-1	-	TRBD1	14	TRBJ1-1	TGCAGCGTTGAAAGGGGGCAGGACGGCACTGAAGCTTTCTTT	CSVERGQDGTEAFF
TRBV27	-	TRBD1	13	TRBJ1-2	TGTGCCAGCAGCTCAGGGGGCGGTCGTGGCTACACCTTC	CASSSGGGRGYTF
TRBV7-6	-	-	13	TRBJ2-2	TGTGCCAGCAGCTTAGGAGGATCCGGGGAGCTGTTTTTT	CASSLGGSGELFF
TRBV27	once	TRBD2	12	TRBJ2-7	TGTGCCAGCAGCCTCGGGGGGGACGAGCAGTACTTC	CASSLGGDEQYF
TRBV13	-	-	15	TRBJ2-5	TGTGCCAGCAGCTTAAAAGTCAGTGCCCAAGAGACCCAGTACTTC	CASSLKVSAQETQYF
TRBV6-6	-	-	13	TRBJ2-7	TGTGCCAGCAGTCATACCGGGAACTACGAGCAGTACTTC	CASSHTGNYEQYF
TRBV10-3	-	-	12	TRBJ1-1	TGTGCCATCAGTGAGTCAACACGAGAAGCTTTCTTT	CAISESTREAFF
TRBV7-9	-	-	13	TRBJ1-3	TGTGCCAGTCGCTTGGAGACTGGAAACACCATATATTTT	CASRLETGNTIYF
TRBV4-1	-	-	15	TRBJ2-1	TGCGCCAGCAGGCCACTAGCCCAAGCCGGGGATGAGCAGTTCTTC	CASRPLAQAGDEQFF
TRBV4-2	-	TRBD1	16	TRBJ2-2	TGTGCCAGCAGTGGGGACAGGGGGTACGGCACCGGGGAGCTGTTTTTT	CASSGDRGYGTGELFF
TRBV20-1	few	-	11	TRBJ2-3	TGCAGTGCTCCAAAGGGAGATACGCAGTATTTT	CSAPKGDTQYF
TRBV6-1	-	TRBD1	17	TRBJ1-1	TGTGCCAGCAGTGGGCGGACAGGGGGGCCTATGAACACTGAAGCTTTCTTT	CASSGRTGGPMNTEAFF
TRBV28	few	TRBD1	13	TRBJ1-1	TGTGCCAGCAGTTTGGACAGGGGCACTGAAGCTTTCTTT	CASSLDRGTEAFF
TRBV4-1	few	TRBD2	17	TRBJ2-7	TGCGCCAGCAGCCAAGATCTGGGGGGGGGAGTTCCCTACGAGCAGTACTTC	CASSQDLGGGVPYEQYF
TRBV9	-	-	12	TRBJ2-7	TGTGCCAGCAGCTTTGTTCCTAACGAGCAGTACTTC	CASSFVPNEQYF
TRBV5-5	-	-	15	TRBJ2-7	TGTGCCAGCAGCTTGGCCCGGCAGGGGATGTACGAGCAGTACTTC	CASSLARQGMYEQYF
TRBV10-3	-	-	15	TRBJ2-7	TGTGCCATCAGTGATCTCGGGGGCACCTCCTACGAGCAGTACTTC	CAISDLGGTSYEQYF
TRBV5-6	-	TRBD1	16	TRBJ1-2	TGTGCCAGCAGCTTGGCCCGGGACAGGGCTCACTATGGCTACACCTTC	CASSLARDRAHYGYTF
TRBV5-6	-	-	11	TRBJ2-1	TGTGCCAGCAGCTTGGCTAGTAAGCAGTTCTTC	CASSLASKQFF
TRBV6-5	few	-	15	TRBJ2-1	TGTGCCAGCAGTCATGGGGAAAGCTCCTACAATGAGCAGTTCTTC	CASSHGESSYNEQFF
TRBV11-2	-	-	14	TRBJ1-1	TGTGCCAGCAGCCGGACAGTCCAGAACACTGAAGCTTTCTTT	CASSRTVQNTEAFF
TRBV12-3/TRBV12-4	-	-	12	TRBJ1-1	TGTGCCAGCAGTTATCGGATCACTGAAGCTTTCTTT	CASSYRITEAFF
TRBV4-2	once	-	19	TRBJ2-2	TGTGCCAGCAGCCAAGATTTGGCCGGGTCCTACCGGAACACCGGGGAGCTGTTTTTT	CASSQDLAGSYRNTGELFF
TRBV3-1/TRBV3-2	-	-	15	TRBJ2-4	TGTGCCAGCAGCCAAGATGGGGGGGCCAAAAACATTCAGTACTTC	CASSQDGGAKNIQYF